This TCR beta chain was identified in a study of sequential checkpoint blockade in melanoma (dated by TCRdb to between 2018 and 2021). Background on the whole study: Patients were assigned by 1:1 randomization to either first-line nivolumab followed by ipilimumab (arm A) or ipilimumab followed by nivolumab (arm B). Both trial sequences were followed by maintenance nivolumab. TCRbeta immunosequencing was performed on DNA from roughly 90 pretreatment melanoma tumor samples. Matched tumor biopsies were taken from twenty-two patients before treatment and at week 13, after single-agent nivolumab (arm A) or ipilimumab (arm B). Roughly 80% of the matched pre- and post-treatment tumor biopsy pairs came from the same lesion. Results the study describes overall, beyond this receptor: Within-arm analyses of tumor T-cell fraction were constrained by small sample sizes and reduced statistical power. Tumor T-cell fraction and clonality were found to correlate with PD-L1 staining and CD8+ T-cell counts but not with mutational load. Patients with increases in tumor T-cell fraction and clonality by week 13 were approximately 30 times more likely to achieve clinical benefit. Validation of the response-prediction model combining TCR metrics and mutation burden is needed in larger, independent patient cohorts. Among patients in arm A, the nivolumab-first arm, pretreatment tumor TIL clonality was associated with response (P = .04).

Details on this clone: Its antigen has not been determined. Per-base qualities were not stored, and no clone one base away is much larger.

Including the terminal cysteine and phenylalanine, the CDR3 comprises 16 residues. Left in the record is the CDR3 DNA by itself, 48 bases read in frame from the first base. The germline V gene yields MNHGY for CDR1 and SAAAGT for CDR2. The germline V end is reduced by 5 bases and the J end by 2 bases; junction bases left unmatched: 5. The treatment or condition label on this specimen signifies: randomized to nivolumab then ipilimumab (arm A) or the reverse (arm B). None of the trial patients had been given prior DNA-damaging chemotherapy. Samples were obtained from patients with melanoma enrolled in CheckMate 064, a randomized, open-label phase II trial of sequential checkpoint blockade. Genomic DNA from formalin-fixed paraffin-embedded (FFPE) tissue samples served as the input for tumor TCR sequencing. TCRbeta CDR3 regions were immunosequenced from genomic DNA with the immunoSEQ Assay. Before high-throughput sequencing, the genomic DNA was amplified using bias-controlled multiplex PCR. Per the source publication's procedure: To quantify the absolute abundance of each unique TCRbeta CDR3 region, the sequences were collapsed and filtered. Clonality, defined as 1 minus Pielou's evenness, was calculated using productive rearrangements only. To compute tumor T-cell fraction, TCRbeta template counts were normalized to usable DNA, with usable DNA estimated from several housekeeping genes. A previously published method was used to identify clones with significantly greater frequencies in on-treatment samples than in baseline samples. What TCRdb holds here is the immuneACCESS table cut down to in-frame rearrangements. Part of the clones is not present; checked against another copy, under half of the missing clones reflect an unresolved V gene, and the others are unexplained. From that table come the V and J calls and clone size; the DNA was used to work out D and trimming. For this sample there are about 5,000 clones; about a sixth appear just once. About 8.1% of the sample comes from the top ten.

The rearranged segments are TRBV6-8 and TRBJ2-3, with 12 bases matching TRBD2. The sequence was collected from a human donor with melanoma. Sequencing used tumor tissue (inferred from file names), obtained from a patient given nivolumab and ipilimumab in sequence. The CDR3 region has the sequence CASSDGTSGFTDTQYF. The base sequence is TGTGCCAGCAGTGACGGGACTAGCGGGTTCACAGATACGCAGTATTTT.